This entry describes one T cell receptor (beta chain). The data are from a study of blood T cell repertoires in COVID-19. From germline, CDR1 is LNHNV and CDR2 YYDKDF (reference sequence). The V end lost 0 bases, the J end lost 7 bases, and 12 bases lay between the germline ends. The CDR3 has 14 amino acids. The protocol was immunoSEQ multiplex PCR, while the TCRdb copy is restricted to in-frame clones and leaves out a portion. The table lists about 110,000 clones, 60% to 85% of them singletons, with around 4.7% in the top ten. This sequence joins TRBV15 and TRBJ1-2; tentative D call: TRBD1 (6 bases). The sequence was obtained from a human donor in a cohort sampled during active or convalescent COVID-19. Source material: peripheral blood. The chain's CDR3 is CATSRDRGSSGYTF. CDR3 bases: TGTGCCACCAGCAGAGACAGGGGCTCAAGTGGCTACACCTTC. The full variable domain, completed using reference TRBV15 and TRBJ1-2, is DAMVIQNPRYQVTQFGKPVTLSCSQTLNHNVMYWYQQKSSQAPKLLFHYYDKDFNNEADTPDNFQSRRPNTSFCFLDIRSPGLGDTAMYLCATSRDRGSSGYTFGSGTRLTVV.